This T cell receptor (beta chain) was identified in a study of T-cell reconstitution after alpha-beta-depleted transplantation in children. Unique molecular identifiers were incorporated when the TCRbeta library was constructed. TCRdb reanalysed the PCR reads using MiXCR and keeps one entry per CDR3 protein. The sample holds hundreds of thousands of distinct CDR3 sequences, 10% to 15% seen once. Germline V gene sequence: CDR1 KGHDR, CDR2 SFDVKD. The CDR3 loop spans 16 amino acids. V was pared by 0 bases and J by 7 bases, with 16 bases between. Comment on this clonotype: The antigen remains unidentified.

Study results and caveats: Surviving thymic progenitors and recipient T cells were the source of high TCRbeta diversity at day 60 in some patients. Roughly two months post-transplant, alpha-beta T cells reportedly originated from several hundred graft clones that had expanded. At the one-year point after transplant, T-cell counts and TCRbeta diversity were found to come mostly from T cells that had been newly produced.

The TCR sequence derives from a male patient between 10 and 17 years old who had a stem cell transplant for acute myeloid leukemia, so the T cells may come from the graft donor. This rearrangement joins TRBV24-1 to TRBJ2-3, with a weak D call TRBD2 (6 bases). This sample comprised PBMCs, mostly from graft donor cells, obtained 360 days after TCRalphabeta/CD19-depleted stem cell transplant. CDR3 protein: CATSDLSSAKKNTQYF. Written as DNA, the CDR3 is TGTGCCACCAGTGATTTGTCTAGCGCAAAGAAAAATACGCAGTATTTT.